This is a list of T cell receptor beta chains from one sample in a study of technical replicates of blood from a few donors. The repertoire was sequenced with immunoSEQ multiplex PCR; TCRdb's copy has only in-frame clones and lacks some. The sample includes more than 65,000 clones, less than 98% of them seen just once. The sequencing sample was made of T cells isolated from PBMCs. The receptors shown here come from a human donor in good health. Both conserved end residues are part of each CDR3. The D gene is left open where the match is weak. The size entry is marked missing in some rows and otherwise reads once, few, many or a size class.

size: .
D: TRBD2
length: 14
J: TRBJ2-1
V: TRBV9
DNA: TGTGCCAGCAGCCCGACTAGCGGGAGGAATGAGCAGTTCTTC
CDR3: CASSPTSGRNEQFF

size: once
D: .
length: 15
J: TRBJ1-5
V: TRBV9
DNA: TGTGCCAGCAGCGTAGATCAGGGCAGCAATCAGCCCCAGCATTTT
CDR3: CASSVDQGSNQPQHF

size: .
D: .
length: 13
J: TRBJ2-7
V: TRBV4-1
DNA: TGCGCCAGCAGCCAAGAACGGGGGTCCGAGCAGTACTTC
CDR3: CASSQERGSEQYF

size: .
D: .
length: 18
J: TRBJ2-5
V: TRBV4-1
DNA: TGCGCCAGCAGCCAAGTGCCAGGTCCGGGACGAGGAGGGGAGACCCAGTACTTC
CDR3: CASSQVPGPGRGGETQYF

size: .
D: .
length: 19
J: TRBJ2-7
V: TRBV6-1
DNA: TGTGCCAGCAGTGAATCTCCCCGGGACTGGAATTTGAGGGGCTACGAGCAGTACTTC
CDR3: CASSESPRDWNLRGYEQYF

size: .
D: TRBD1
length: 17
J: TRBJ1-2
V: TRBV30
DNA: TGTGCCTGGAGTGCCATCGGGGCGGGACAGGGGGCTTCTGGCTACACCTTC
CDR3: CAWSAIGAGQGASGYTF

size: .
D: .
length: 14
J: TRBJ1-1
V: TRBV9
DNA: TGTGCCAGCAGCGTAGCCCCAAGGGGCACTGAAGCTTTCTTT
CDR3: CASSVAPRGTEAFF

size: .
D: TRBD1
length: 15
J: TRBJ2-1
V: TRBV5-6
DNA: TGTGCCAGCAGCTTGCAGGGGGTTTTTTACAATGAGCAGTTCTTC
CDR3: CASSLQGVFYNEQFF

size: .
D: TRBD2
length: 15
J: TRBJ2-1
V: TRBV4-3
DNA: TGCGCCAGCAGCCAAGACAGGACTAGCATCGTTGAGCAGTTCTTC
CDR3: CASSQDRTSIVEQFF

size: .
D: .
length: 13
J: TRBJ2-5
V: TRBV29-1
DNA: TGCAGCGTTGAACTACTGGCGGAAGAGACCCAGTACTTC
CDR3: CSVELLAEETQYF

size: once
D: .
length: 12
J: TRBJ2-7
V: TRBV5-1
DNA: TGCGCCAGCAGCATCACAGGGTACGAGCAGTACTTC
CDR3: CASSITGYEQYF

size: .
D: TRBD1
length: 15
J: TRBJ2-3
V: TRBV9
DNA: TGTGCCAGCAGCGTGGGGACAGGTGGTACAGATACGCAGTATTTT
CDR3: CASSVGTGGTDTQYF

size: .
D: TRBD1
length: 15
J: TRBJ2-7
V: TRBV9
DNA: TGTGCCAGCAGCCCCGGCGGGACAGGAGTCTACGAGCAGTACTTC
CDR3: CASSPGGTGVYEQYF

size: .
D: .
length: 13
J: TRBJ1-1
V: TRBV9
DNA: TGTGCCAGCAGCACGCAACAGGGCCCTGAAGCTTTCTTT
CDR3: CASSTQQGPEAFF

size: .
D: TRBD2
length: 15
J: TRBJ2-7
V: TRBV10-3
DNA: TGTGCCATCAGTGAGGGGGGACTAGCTGGCTACGAGCAGTACTTC
CDR3: CAISEGGLAGYEQYF

size: .
D: TRBD2
length: 13
J: TRBJ2-7
V: TRBV6-1
DNA: TGTGCCACCGAAGAAAGCGGGAGAGAGGAGCAGTACTTC
CDR3: CATEESGREEQYF

size: .
D: .
length: 12
J: TRBJ1-4
V: TRBV6-1
DNA: TGTGCCAGCAGTGAACCCCGGGGTGGGCTGTTTTTT
CDR3: CASSEPRGGLFF

size: .
D: TRBD2
length: 15
J: TRBJ2-1
V: TRBV2
DNA: TGTGCCAGCAGTGTACTAGCGATAACAAGCAATGAGCAGTTCTTC
CDR3: CASSVLAITSNEQFF

size: once
D: TRBD1
length: 20
J: TRBJ2-7
V: TRBV5-1
DNA: TGCGCCAGCAGCTTAATTGGGGGACAGGGGGGCCCTCCGACTACCTACGAGCAGTACTTC
CDR3: CASSLIGGQGGPPTTYEQYF

size: .
D: TRBD2
length: 15
J: TRBJ2-1
V: TRBV5-4
DNA: TGTGCCAGCAGCCTGGGACTAGCGACCTACAATGAGCAGTTCTTC
CDR3: CASSLGLATYNEQFF

size: once
D: .
length: 15
J: TRBJ1-5
V: TRBV19
DNA: TGTGCCAGTAGTTTCAGGTGGGAGATCAATCAGCCCCAGCATTTT
CDR3: CASSFRWEINQPQHF

size: .
D: TRBD1
length: 13
J: TRBJ2-5
V: TRBV7-2
DNA: TGTGCCAGCAGCTATGACAGGGGAGAGACCCAGTACTTC
CDR3: CASSYDRGETQYF

size: .
D: TRBD2
length: 14
J: TRBJ2-7
V: TRBV6-4
DNA: TGTGCCAGCAGAGAACTAGCGGGAGCCAAGGAGCAGTACTTC
CDR3: CASRELAGAKEQYF

size: .
D: .
length: 15
J: TRBJ1-4
V: TRBV4-1
DNA: TGCGCCAGCAGCCAACCCTTCGCAACTAATGAAAAACTGTTTTTT
CDR3: CASSQPFATNEKLFF

size: .
D: .
length: 13
J: TRBJ2-7
V: TRBV5-1
DNA: TGCGCCAGCAGCTTGCTCGGTTCCTACGAGCAGTACTTC
CDR3: CASSLLGSYEQYF

size: .
D: .
length: 13
J: TRBJ2-7
V: TRBV2
DNA: TGTGCCAGCTCCCTCTACCGCTTCTACGAGCAGTACTTC
CDR3: CASSLYRFYEQYF

size: few
D: .
length: 13
J: TRBJ2-1
V: TRBV7-3
DNA: TGTGCCAGCAGCTTCGGGGTGTACAATGAGCAGTTCTTC
CDR3: CASSFGVYNEQFF

size: .
D: .
length: 14
J: TRBJ1-1
V: TRBV6-4
DNA: TGTGCCAGCCATAGAAAAGACAGAAACACTGAAGCTTTCTTT
CDR3: CASHRKDRNTEAFF

size: .
D: .
length: 15
J: TRBJ1-1
V: TRBV7-9
DNA: TGTGCCAGCAGCCCCCAACCTGGGCAGGGCACTGAAGCTTTCTTT
CDR3: CASSPQPGQGTEAFF

size: once
D: .
length: 16
J: TRBJ2-3
V: TRBV6-5
DNA: TGTGCCAGCAGTTACTCGTCACGGGTTAGCACAGATACGCAGTATTTT
CDR3: CASSYSSRVSTDTQYF

size: .
D: TRBD2
length: 17
J: TRBJ2-1
V: TRBV4-1
DNA: TGCGCCAGCAGCCAAGATCCGGGGACTAGCAGTTACAATGAGCAGTTCTTC
CDR3: CASSQDPGTSSYNEQFF

size: .
D: .
length: 15
J: TRBJ1-3
V: TRBV7-2
DNA: TGTGCCAGCAGCTTGGCGACGGGGTCTGGAAACACCATATATTTT
CDR3: CASSLATGSGNTIYF

size: .
D: TRBD1
length: 15
J: TRBJ1-4
V: TRBV27
DNA: TGTGCCAGCTCATTAACCGGGACAGGGAATGAAAAACTGTTTTTT
CDR3: CASSLTGTGNEKLFF

size: .
D: .
length: 13
J: TRBJ1-4
V: TRBV4-1
DNA: TGCGCCAGCAGCCCTCTTGTCCTGGAAAAACTGTTTTTT
CDR3: CASSPLVLEKLFF

size: once
D: .
length: 13
J: TRBJ2-7
V: TRBV10-1
DNA: TGCGCCAGCAGTGAGATTTGGGGCGACGAGCAGTACTTC
CDR3: CASSEIWGDEQYF

size: .
D: .
length: 15
J: TRBJ1-5
V: TRBV9
DNA: TGTGCCAGCAGCGTTACCCCGGATGGGCTTCAGCCCCAGCATTTT
CDR3: CASSVTPDGLQPQHF

size: .
D: .
length: 16
J: TRBJ2-1
V: TRBV5-8
DNA: TGTGCCAGCAGCTACCCCGGGACACTTGAGTACAATGAGCAGTTCTTC
CDR3: CASSYPGTLEYNEQFF

size: .
D: .
length: 12
J: TRBJ1-1
V: TRBV29-1
DNA: TGCAGCGTTGAGGAGCAGCTCACTGAAGCTTTCTTT
CDR3: CSVEEQLTEAFF

size: .
D: TRBD2
length: 16
J: TRBJ2-7
V: TRBV6-1
DNA: TGTGCCAGCAGTGAGTGGCTAGCGGGAGGTGGCTACGAGCAGTACTTC
CDR3: CASSEWLAGGGYEQYF

size: .
D: .
length: 11
J: TRBJ1-1
V: TRBV11-3
DNA: TGTGCCAGCAGCTTAGCGACTGAAGCTTTCTTT
CDR3: CASSLATEAFF

size: .
D: .
length: 14
J: TRBJ1-1
V: TRBV7-8
DNA: TGTGCCAGCAGCTTAGTATCAGGGAACACTGAAGCTTTCTTT
CDR3: CASSLVSGNTEAFF

size: .
D: .
length: 16
J: TRBJ2-7
V: TRBV9
DNA: TGTGCCAGCAGCGTCGATGTAGGGACAATAGGCAACGAGCAGTACTTC
CDR3: CASSVDVGTIGNEQYF

size: .
D: .
length: 17
J: TRBJ2-7
V: TRBV4-1
DNA: TGCGCCAGCAGCCCCTTTTATGTTGAGGGCTTTTCCTACGAGCAGTACTTC
CDR3: CASSPFYVEGFSYEQYF

size: .
D: .
length: 13
J: TRBJ2-2
V: TRBV6-5
DNA: TGTGCCAGCAGGCACTCGAACACCGGGGAGCTGTTTTTT
CDR3: CASRHSNTGELFF

size: once
D: TRBD1
length: 15
J: TRBJ2-4
V: TRBV5-6
DNA: TGTGCCAGCAGCGCACTCCCGGGACAGGGAAACATTCAGTACTTC
CDR3: CASSALPGQGNIQYF